The 5 T cell receptor beta chains presented below share a single source sample, sequenced in a study of identical twins. TCRdb ran MiXCR on the 5' RACE reads and lists one entry per CDR3 protein. The sample consists of about 530,000 distinct CDR3 sequences, approximately 20% of them appearing once. These same data were also listed under a study on yellow fever vaccine responses in identical twins.

The sequenced material came from CD4+ T cells sorted from blood. The receptors here all came from a young woman in good health.

This clonotype was counted between two and nine times. The rearrangement uses TRBV5-1 and TRBJ2-4; 9 nucleotides align to TRBD1. J gave up 2 bases and V 0 bases, and 6 bases lay outside the gene matches. Germline-derived CDR1 and CDR2 are SGHRS and YFSETQ. This CDR3 region has 17 residues. The CDR3 nucleotides are TGCGCCAGCAGCTTGGGCGGGACAGGGTTAACCAAAAACATTCAGTACTTC. It codes for CASSLGGTGLTKNIQYF. The full variable domain, its missing parts supplied by reference TRBV5-1 and TRBJ2-4, is KAGVTQTPRYLIKTRGQQVTLSCSPISGHRSVSWYQQTPGQGLQFLFEYFSETQRNKGNFPGRFSGRQFSNSRSEMNVSTLELGDSALYLCASSLGGTGLTKNIQYFGAGTRLSVL.

This clonotype appeared a few times. The chain links TRBV3-1 to TRBJ2-5; no clear D. Germline lookup yields CDR1 LGHDT and CDR2 YNNKEL (reference sequence). CDR3 length: 18 amino acids. The V gene lost 0 bases and the J gene lost 0 bases, with 17 bases spanning the gap. CDR3 DNA: TGTGCCAGCAGCCAAGATCTTGGGCGAGGAACCCACCAAGAGACCCAGTACTTC. Its translation is CASSQDLGRGTHQETQYF.

This clonotype was counted a few times. This chain uses TRBV12-3 or TRBV12-4 with TRBJ2-2; D perhaps matches TRBD1 (6 bases). Trimming shortened V by 8 bases and J by 0 bases, and 16 bases separated the two germline ends. There are 16 residues in the CDR3. The CDR3 region is CASASTGTPNTGELFF. The DNA for the CDR3 is TGTGCCAGCGCGTCGACCGGGACACCGAACACCGGGGAGCTGTTTTTT.

This clonotype was picked up a small number of times. The V and J genes are TRBV6-6 and TRBJ1-4, with unresolved D. Germline-derived CDR1 and CDR2 are MNHNY and SVGAGI (reference sequence). The ends were cut back, 6 bases at V and 8 bases at J, with 10 bases in the middle. The CDR3 is 12 amino acids. The chain's CDR3 is CASRTGEEKLFF. DNA of the CDR3: TGTGCCAGCAGAACCGGGGAAGAAAAACTGTTTTTT.

This clonotype has a handful of counts. The rearrangement links TRBV12-3 or TRBV12-4 to TRBJ2-2, with D tentatively TRBD1 or TRBD2 (5 bases each). The CDR3 is made up of 13 amino acids. The V and J ends lost 5 bases and 4 bases respectively, with 8 bases between them. The CDR3 loop reads CASSGTITGELFF. The CDR3 nucleotides are TGTGCCAGCAGTGGGACGATCACCGGGGAGCTGTTTTTT.